The T cell receptor beta chain under discussion was sequenced for a study of lymphopenia after photon versus proton radiotherapy (dated by TCRdb to between 2019 and 2020). Regarding the research as a whole: The study compared the immunological effects of photon versus proton radiation therapy in patients with gastrointestinal tumors who developed high-grade lymphopenia. A cohort of around 21 patients with gastrointestinal tumors who received either photon or proton therapy and subsequently developed lymphopenia was included. The study was designed to characterize how the impact on the immune system differs between the two radiation modalities.

Concerning this clone itself: Its antigen has not been determined. There are no base qualities to consult, and no much larger clone falls within one base.

Receptor libraries were prepared by the immunoSEQ multiplex PCR assay. Deep sequencing of rearranged TCR beta loci, alongside multiparametric flow cytometry, was used to profile T cell repertoires. In TCRdb, the immuneACCESS table is reduced to in-frame sequences with V and J assigned. These tables do not hold every clone; where another copy was compared, an unresolved V gene accounts for under half, and the others remain unexplained. This sample has 26,000 or so clones in its table, and 81% of those were observed once. The ten most abundant clones make up under 35% of the sample. Paper-wide results and their limitations: Among patients across the cohort who died, overall survival time showed an inverse correlation with a larger post-nadir drop in TCR diversity. Relative stability during treatment was observed in proton-treated patients, whereas loss of naive T cells and TCR diversity and gain of effector/memory populations were observed in photon-treated patients. After the lymphocyte count nadir, repertoires from photon-treated patients showed oligoclonal expansion, particularly of CD8+ Temra cells, and this expansion drove the decline in diversity. The authors looked at the survival association only in patients who died, and they framed better survival with proton therapy as a possibility rather than a demonstrated result.

Its CDR3 holds 13 amino acids, cysteine through valine. The CDR3 DNA has 39 bases and is translated from base 1. V is cut by 1 base and J by 6 bases, and the space between the germline ends is 11 bases. The germline V gene specifies SGHTS as CDR1 and YDEGEE as CDR2. This chain is built from TRBV5-8 and TRBJ2-7, with TRBD2 perhaps the D gene, on 6 matching bases. The sequencing used peripheral blood, collected from a patient treated with photon-based radiotherapy. The sequence was obtained from a man aged 50-60 years with gastric cancer. This receptor carries the CDR3 CASSLLPGGEQYV. The DNA sequence is TGTGCCAGCAGCTTGTTACCCGGGGGCGAGCAGTACGTC.